These T cell receptor beta chains were read from a single sample in a study of blood T cell repertoires in COVID-19. The repertoire was sequenced with immunoSEQ multiplex PCR; TCRdb's copy has only in-frame clones and lacks some. The sample holds about 220,000 clones; about 79% are singletons and the top ten take 1.3%. Material for sequencing was PBMCs or T cells enriched from blood (not recorded which). The source is a woman aged 40 to 50 with acute COVID-19. Each CDR3 is given with its conserved first and last residue. The order of the fields is J gene, clone size, V gene, D gene, CDR3 protein, CDR3 DNA. The D gene is left open where the match is weak. Clone size is stated in some rows and not others, as once, few, many or a class when expanded.

TRBJ1-1	.	TRBV5-8	.	CASTLSGNTEAFF	TGTGCCAGCACCCTCTCAGGGAACACTGAAGCTTTCTTT
TRBJ2-1	.	TRBV27	.	CASRPRTVYNEQFF	TGTGCCAGCAGGCCCCGGACAGTTTACAATGAGCAGTTCTTC
TRBJ1-5	few	TRBV28	.	CASSFSRRGFNQPQHF	TGTGCCAGCAGTTTCTCTCGTCGGGGATTCAATCAGCCCCAGCATTTT
TRBJ2-7	.	TRBV24-1	TRBD1	CATSSAQGNEQYF	TGTGCCACCAGTTCAGCACAGGGGAACGAGCAGTACTTC
TRBJ2-2	.	TRBV5-6	.	CASSSRDSTGELFF	TGTGCCAGCAGCTCCCGGGATAGCACCGGGGAGCTGTTTTTT
TRBJ2-3	once	TRBV6-6	.	CASSSSPDTQYF	TGTGCCAGCAGTTCTAGTCCAGATACGCAGTATTTT
TRBJ1-1	once	TRBV5-5	.	CASSYLQGTEAFF	TGTGCCAGCAGCTACCTACAGGGCACTGAAGCTTTCTTT
TRBJ2-1	.	TRBV9	TRBD2	CASSVVGTSGGAFEQFF	TGTGCCAGCAGCGTAGTCGGGACTAGCGGGGGGGCCTTTGAGCAGTTCTTC
TRBJ2-1	.	TRBV29-1	TRBD1	CSAYRQGWSSYNEQFF	TGCAGCGCCTACAGACAGGGTTGGAGCTCCTACAATGAGCAGTTCTTC
TRBJ2-2	.	TRBV7-9	TRBD1	CASSLLRQGRNTGELFF	TGTGCCAGCAGCTTACTCCGACAGGGGCGGAACACCGGGGAGCTGTTTTTT
TRBJ1-5	many	TRBV19	TRBD1	CASSMSGTGFNQPQHF	TGTGCCAGTAGTATGTCCGGGACAGGATTCAATCAGCCCCAGCATTTT
TRBJ2-2	once	TRBV11-2	.	CASTPFTGTSVIGELFF	TGTGCCAGCACCCCATTCACCGGGACTTCTGTTATCGGGGAGCTGTTTTTT
TRBJ1-1	.	TRBV3-1/TRBV3-2	.	CASSQDGWGDTEAFF	TGTGCCAGCAGCCAAGATGGGTGGGGGGACACTGAAGCTTTCTTT
TRBJ1-4	.	TRBV6-5	.	CASSLHKATNEKLFF	TGTGCCAGCAGTCTGCACAAAGCAACTAATGAAAAACTGTTTTTT
TRBJ1-1	.	TRBV7-2	.	CASRLRGGAEAFF	TGTGCCAGCAGGTTACGGGGGGGCGCTGAAGCTTTCTTT
TRBJ1-6	.	TRBV19	.	CAVSPGSPLHF	TGTGCAGTGTCCCCTGGCTCACCCCTCCACTTT
TRBJ2-1	.	TRBV11-2	TRBD1	CASSPGTGWSNEQFF	TGTGCCAGCAGCCCCGGGACAGGGTGGTCGAATGAGCAGTTCTTC
TRBJ2-4	.	TRBV21-1	.	CASSKAGHLAKNIQYF	TGTGCCAGCAGCAAAGCGGGACATCTAGCCAAAAACATTCAGTACTTC
TRBJ1-5	once	TRBV7-8	TRBD1	CASSRQQGPPQPQHF	TGTGCCAGCAGCAGACAACAGGGGCCTCCTCAGCCCCAGCATTTT
TRBJ2-1	.	TRBV6-2/TRBV6-3	.	CASSYSHRGGLSYNEQFF	TGTGCCAGCAGTTACTCCCACCGAGGAGGGCTTTCCTACAATGAGCAGTTCTTC
TRBJ1-5	.	TRBV18	.	CASSPPLLTGGNQPQHF	TGTGCCAGCTCACCCCCCCTTTTGACAGGCGGCAATCAGCCCCAGCATTTT
TRBJ1-5	.	TRBV28	.	CASRVGARGPQHF	TGTGCCAGCAGGGTCGGAGCTCGGGGGCCCCAGCATTTT